The 6 T cell receptor beta chains below all came from one sample that was sequenced in a study of glioma-infiltrating T cells. The iRepertoire nested amplicon-rescue multiplex PCR amplified TCR alpha and beta CDR3s from RNA. Using its own MiXCR run on the multiplex PCR reads, TCRdb lists one record per CDR3 protein. The sample records about 400,000 distinct CDR3 sequences, roughly two fifths being singletons. Sequenced input: glioma tissue, nonneoplastic brain tissue, or PBMCs (not recorded which). The receptors were sampled from a human donor with low-grade glioma or glioblastoma, undergoing nonglioma brain surgery, or in good health (not recorded which).

This clonotype was recorded at least ten times. The genes are TRBV6-1 and TRBJ2-3, with TRBD2 matching over 12 bases. J was trimmed by 3 bases and V by 8 bases; bases with no gene match: 3. The CDR3 extends over 14 amino acids. Germline loops: CDR1 MNHNS, CDR2 SASEGT. CDR3 nucleotides: TGTGCCAGCCAGACTAGCGGGAGTACAGATACGCAGTATTTT. It is translated as CASQTSGSTDTQYF.

There are many counts of this clonotype. The J gene is TRBJ2-3, the V gene TRBV4-3; 16 positions match TRBD2. The germline CDR1 and CDR2 sequences are LGHNA and YSLEER. The CDR3 covers 18 residues. V gave up 1 base and J gave up 6 bases; unmatched junction bases: 7. The CDR3 DNA follows: TGCGCCAGCAGCCAAGTTCTAGGGACTAGCGGGAGGGCCGATACGCAGTATTTT. Translation: CASSQVLGTSGRADTQYF.

As concerns this clonotype: Since a much larger clone is just one base distant, this may be a read error. The chain carries TRBV20-1 and TRBJ2-3; the match to TRBD2 covers 8 bases. This CDR3 region has 16 residues. V trimming: 3 bases; J trimming: 2 bases; junction bases outside the gene matches: 10. Germline V gives CDR1 DFQATT, CDR2 SNEGSKA (reference sequence). CDR3 sequence (DNA): TGCAGTGCTAGCTTGGGCGGGAGGCTTCTCACAGATACGCAGTATTTT. Amino acid sequence: CSASLGGRLLTDTQYF.

The J gene is TRBJ2-7, the V gene TRBV28, with D maybe TRBD2 (5 bases). The CDR3 is 13 residues long. Germline V lookup: CDR1 MDHEN, CDR2 SYDVKM. The germline V and J ends were trimmed by 6 bases and 2 bases, with 11 bases remaining between them. The chain's CDR3 is CASSLLVTYEQYF. DNA of the CDR3: TGTGCCAGCAGCTTACTAGTTACCTACGAGCAGTACTTC.

Details on this clonotype: A much larger clone is a single base away; this may be a read error. This rearrangement joins TRBV27 to TRBJ1-5; D gene uncertain. CDR1 and CDR2 from the germline V gene are MNHEY and SMNVEV (reference sequence). The CDR3 length is 13 residues. CDR3 residues: CASSSYENQLQHF. The CDR3 DNA follows: TGTGCCAGCAGTTCTTACGAAAATCAGCTCCAGCATTTT.

The chain is built from TRBV28 and TRBJ2-5; possibly TRBD1 for D (5 bases). The CDR3 loop spans 15 amino acids. V lost 8 bases and J lost 7, with 23 bases in between. Germline CDR1 reads MDHEN; CDR2 reads SYDVKM. The CDR3 spells CASRLRARALGTQYF. DNA of the CDR3: TGTGCCAGCCGTCTCCGGGCCAGGGCATTGGGGACCCAGTACTTC. The full variable domain, its missing parts supplied by reference TRBV28 and TRBJ2-5, is DVKVTQSSRYLVKRTGEKVFLECVQDMDHENMFWYRQDPGLGLRLIYFSYDVKMKEKGDIPEGYSVSREKKERFSLILESASTNQTSMYLCASRLRARALGTQYFGPGTRLLVL.